These 28 T cell receptor beta chains share one sample of origin, sequenced in a study of beta chain features in type 1 diabetes (dated by TCRdb to the late 2010s). The protocol used for the library was the immunoSEQ multiplex PCR assay. The High Capacity cDNA Reverse Transcription Kit was used to reverse transcribe all of the isolated RNA, meaning that expressed TCRB transcripts were what got sequenced. TCRdb mirrors the immuneACCESS table, restricted to in-frame sequences. Some clones are absent from its copies; in checked studies, under half trace to an unresolved V gene, and the reason for the others is unknown. This sample holds 310,000 or so clones; roughly 11% were observed only once. The ten top clones hold more than 0.015% of the sample. Sequenced material: naive CD4+ T cells from blood. Taken with the paper, the label for cell subset or site translates to: true naive CD4+ T cells. These TCRs come from a young woman in good health.

The gene calls are TRBV16 and TRBJ1-5; no firm D call. V was shortened by 3 bases and J by 0 bases, with 9 bases between the two germline ends. Germline assignment: CDR1 KGHSY and CDR2 FQNENV. The CDR3 contains 15 residues. The CDR3 DNA reads as TGTGCCAGCAGCCACTCGTCACTTAGCAATCAGCCCCAGCATTTT. Its translation is CASSHSSLSNQPQHF.

A few counts support this clone. The V and J genes are TRBV4-3 and TRBJ2-1; 12 nucleotides agree with TRBD2. This CDR3 is 16 amino acids long. Trimming cost V 0 bases and J 8 bases; bases outside gene matches: 5. CDR1 LGHNA and CDR2 YSLEER come from the germline V gene. CDR3 sequence reads: CASSQEETSGSYEQFF. CDR3 sequence (DNA): TGCGCCAGCAGCCAAGAGGAGACTAGCGGGAGCTATGAGCAGTTCTTC.

This chain links TRBV28 with TRBJ2-7; no reliable D call. The CDR3 covers 14 residues. V lost 5 bases to trimming and J lost 5 bases, with 16 bases between them. Germline V gene data show CDR1 as MDHEN and CDR2 as SYDVKM. The chain's CDR3 is CASSPPQAVNEQYF. The CDR3 DNA follows: TGTGCCAGCAGTCCACCTCAGGCAGTCAACGAGCAGTACTTC.

The V gene is TRBV25-1, the J gene TRBJ1-1; TRBD1 agrees at 9 bases. CDR1 and CDR2 from the germline V gene are MGHDK and SYGVNS. The J segment lost 1 base and the V segment lost 1 base, leaving 4 bases of the junction unmatched. The CDR3 extends over 16 amino acids. Here the CDR3 DNA reads TGTGCCAGCAGTGAATGGGGGACAGGGCCGAACACTGAAGCTTTCTTT. Its protein product is CASSEWGTGPNTEAFF.

The V and J genes are TRBV5-6 and TRBJ2-3; D is unresolved. Germline-derived CDR1 and CDR2 are SGHDT and YYEEEE. The length of the CDR3 is 13 residues. Trimming shortened V by 4 bases and J by 6 bases, and 12 bases separated the two germline ends. The CDR3 DNA sequence: TGTGCCAGCAGCAGAAACCGGTGGGATACGCAGTATTTT. Translated: CASSRNRWDTQYF.

The gene calls are TRBV18 and TRBJ1-1; D is undetermined. Trimming stripped 2 bases from V and 1 base from J, with 14 bases between. The CDR3 is 16 residues long. Germline loops: CDR1 KGHSH, CDR2 LQKENI. As DNA, the CDR3 is TGTGCCAGCTCACCATATTTGAGGGAAAGGAACACTGAAGCTTTCTTT. Translated: CASSPYLRERNTEAFF.

This clone has only a few counts. J is TRBJ2-3 and V is TRBV6-5, with a possible D match to TRBD2 (5 bases). The CDR3 totals 15 residues. V was clipped by 4 bases and J by 0 bases, with 11 bases between them. Looked up from germline, CDR1 is MNHEY and CDR2 is SVGAGI. CDR3 in amino acids: CASSWERTSTDTQYF. CDR3 DNA sequence: TGTGCCAGCAGTTGGGAGCGGACTAGCACAGATACGCAGTATTTT.

The rearrangement uses TRBV27 and TRBJ2-1; 7 bases are a match to TRBD2. The CDR3 extends over 14 amino acids. After removal of 2 bases from V and 8 bases from J, the junction contained 6 bases not matched to a gene. Germline lookup yields CDR1 MNHEY and CDR2 SMNVEV (reference sequence). The CDR3 region is CASSLATSEDEQFF. The CDR3 DNA sequence: TGTGCCAGCAGTTTAGCTACTAGCGAGGATGAGCAGTTCTTC.

This clone was counted between two and nine times. The chain combines TRBV6-4 with TRBJ1-2, with 8 bases fitting TRBD1. CDR1 and CDR2 (germline): MRHNA, SNTAGT. Germline trimming cut 3 bases from V and 7 bases from J; bases unmatched to any gene: 7. This CDR3 region has 14 residues. CDR3: CASSEGQGAAGYTF. In nucleotides, the CDR3 is TGTGCCAGCAGTGAAGGGCAGGGGGCCGCTGGCTACACCTTC.

The sample holds a few counts of this clone. The chain has TRBV30 and TRBJ2-2; 12 bases line up with TRBD2. CDR3 length: 14 residues. J was trimmed by 6 bases and V by 6 bases; bases with no gene match: 5. In germline, CDR1 is GTSNPN, CDR2 SVGIG (reference sequence). CDR3 in DNA: TGTGCCTGTCTAGCGGGAGGGCCTCCCGGGGAGCTGTTTTTT. The encoded protein is CACLAGGPPGELFF.

V and J are TRBV9 and TRBJ2-1, with 11 nucleotides matching TRBD2. Germline V lookup: CDR1 SGDLS, CDR2 YYNGEE. This CDR3 is built from 17 residues. Trimming at V came to 0 bases and at J to 6 bases, leaving 8 bases not matched to a gene. DNA for the CDR3: TGTGCCAGCAGCGTAGACCTAGCGGGAGGCCTCATCAATGAGCAGTTCTTC. This codes for CASSVDLAGGLINEQFF.

Only a few counts were recorded for this clone. The chain is built from TRBV11-2 and TRBJ2-2; TRBD2 aligns across 8 bases. CDR3 length: 16 residues. Looked up from germline, CDR1 is SGHAT and CDR2 is FQNNGV. The trim removed 0 bases at V and 7 bases at J, leaving 7 bases unmatched. The CDR3 DNA reads TGTGCCAGCAGCTTAGACGGGAGGGCCTCTGGCGGGGAGCTGTTTTTT. This sequence encodes CASSLDGRASGGELFF.

In this sample, this clone turned up a few times. The chain is built from TRBV5-1 and TRBJ2-5, with TRBD1 matching over 8 bases. Germline CDR1 is SGHRS and CDR2 is YFSETQ. The junction had 4 bases not matched to a gene; V was cut back by 1 base and J by 2 bases. CDR3 length: 15 residues. In DNA, the CDR3 is TGCGCCAGCAGCTTGATGACAGGGGTACAAGAGACCCAGTACTTC. Protein product: CASSLMTGVQETQYF.

The chain is built from TRBV4-1 and TRBJ1-4, with 8 bases fitting TRBD1. The CDR3 is 15 residues long. J lost 8 bases, V lost 2 bases, and 7 bases had no gene match. Germline V lookup: CDR1 MGHRA, CDR2 YSYEKL. CDR3 nucleotide sequence: TGCGCCAGCAGCCAAAGGCGGACAGGGAACGAAAAACTGTTTTTT. Translated, it gives CASSQRRTGNEKLFF.

There are a few counts of this clone. The V gene is TRBV7-2, the J gene TRBJ2-5, with D possibly being TRBD1 (5 bases). The CDR3 loop spans 14 amino acids. Looked up from germline, CDR1 is SGHTA and CDR2 is FQGNSA. V was trimmed by 1 base and J by 8 bases, leaving 14 bases between them. CDR3 DNA sequence: TGTGCCAGCAGCTTAGTCCCACAGGTTGGAACCCAGTACTTC. It is translated as CASSLVPQVGTQYF.

This clone showed up just a few times. This CDR3 reads CASSPGQGSGELFF. The DNA for the CDR3 is TGCGCCAGCAGCCCGGGACAGGGGTCCGGGGAGCTGTTTTTT. J is TRBJ2-2 and V is TRBV5-1; TRBD1 matches at 10 bases. J was trimmed by 6 bases and V by 4 bases; bases with no gene match: 3. The CDR3 runs 14 residues. Germline-derived CDR1 and CDR2 are SGHRS and YFSETQ.

This clone turned up a few times. CDR3 nucleotide sequence: TGTGCCAGCAGCCGATTGGGGCTAGCGGGAGGGACTACCTACAATGAGCAGTTCTTC. This translates into CASSRLGLAGGTTYNEQFF. The chain couples TRBV28 to TRBJ2-1, with TRBD2 matching over 12 bases. Trimming removed 6 bases from V and 2 bases from J; junction bases left unmatched: 14. Per germline, CDR1 MDHEN and CDR2 SYDVKM. This CDR3 has 19 residues.

The gene calls are TRBV5-1 and TRBJ2-7; tentatively, D is TRBD1 (7 bases). CDR3 length: 16 amino acids. The germline CDR1 and CDR2 sequences are SGHRS and YFSETQ. V dropped 1 base and J dropped 1 base, with 15 bases sitting between them. In nucleotides, the CDR3 is TGCGCCAGCAGCTTGTCGGGGGACAGCCGGTCCTACGAGCAGTACTTC. Its translation is CASSLSGDSRSYEQYF.

J is TRBJ2-7 and V is TRBV28; D is undetermined. The CDR3 runs to 14 residues. Looked up from germline, CDR1 is MDHEN and CDR2 is SYDVKM. Trimming took off 3 bases at V and 0 bases at J, with 9 bases between the two ends. The CDR3 nucleotides are TGTGCCAGCAGTTTGAGTTCGCGCTCCTACGAGCAGTACTTC. It is translated as CASSLSSRSYEQYF.

This chain uses TRBV5-6 with TRBJ2-4, with a tentative D call TRBD2 (6 bases). The CDR3 has 14 amino acids. Trimming took off 1 base at V and 5 bases at J, with 10 bases between the two ends. Germline assignment: CDR1 SGHDT and CDR2 YYEEEE. CDR3 DNA: TGTGCCAGCAGCTTGTGGAGGGGTGAAAACATTCAGTACTTC. Its translation is CASSLWRGENIQYF.

The V call is TRBV28, the J call TRBJ2-5; D perhaps matches TRBD1 (6 bases). V was shortened by 3 bases and J by 0 bases, with 11 bases between the two germline ends. The CDR3 sequence is 15 residues long. From germline, CDR1 is MDHEN and CDR2 SYDVKM. In nucleotides, the CDR3 is TGTGCCAGCAGTTTTTACGGACAGTACCAAGAGACCCAGTACTTC. It translates to CASSFYGQYQETQYF.

This clone was picked up a small number of times. The V gene is TRBV4-2, the J gene TRBJ2-1, with 14 bases aligning to TRBD2. Germline trimming cut 3 bases from V and 16 bases from J; bases unmatched to any gene: 11. Germline V gives CDR1 LGHNA, CDR2 YNFKEQ. The CDR3 consists of 15 residues. The CDR3 nucleotides are TGTGCCAGCAGCCACCCCGGGACTAGCGGGAGTGGTATCTTCTTC. Translating it yields CASSHPGTSGSGIFF.

The chain couples TRBV7-3 to TRBJ1-5; D may be TRBD1 (5 bases). Per germline, CDR1 SGHTA and CDR2 FQGTGA. CDR3 length: 13 residues. The V and J ends lost 6 bases and 4 bases respectively, with 10 bases between them. The CDR3 coding sequence is TGTGCCAGCAGTCCGGGGGATAATCAGCCCCAGCATTTT. The encoded protein is CASSPGDNQPQHF.

The chain employs TRBV11-2 and TRBJ2-3, with D maybe TRBD2 (5 bases). The V and J ends lost 3 bases and 6 bases respectively, with 10 bases between them. Germline CDR1 and CDR2: SGHAT and FQNNGV. The CDR3 spans 13 residues. The CDR3 DNA reads TGTGCCAGCAGCTTTGCGGGCTCCGATACGCAGTATTTT. This codes for CASSFAGSDTQYF.

This clone showed up just a few times. V and J are TRBV30 and TRBJ2-1, with TRBD2 identical over 7 bases. Per the germline V gene, CDR1 is GTSNPN and CDR2 is SVGIG (reference sequence). The CDR3 covers 12 residues. Trimming took 4 bases from V and 10 from J; bases not matched to a gene: 7. The CDR3 spells CAWTRGEGEQFF. The CDR3 region has the DNA TGTGCCTGGACCCGCGGGGAGGGAGAGCAGTTCTTC.

This clone has only a few counts. This rearrangement joins TRBV6-1 to TRBJ1-2, with 8 bases matching TRBD1. Per the germline V gene, CDR1 is MNHNS and CDR2 is SASEGT. This CDR3 has 14 residues. Unmatched junction bases numbered 11, after V lost 11 bases and J lost 3 bases. The CDR3 is CALTGDLVDYGYTF. The CDR3 coding sequence is TGTGCCTTGACAGGGGATCTGGTGGACTATGGCTACACCTTC.

The chain is built from TRBV9 and TRBJ1-1; TRBD1 is a possible D gene (5 bases). CDR1 and CDR2 from the germline V gene are SGDLS and YYNGEE. This CDR3 is 15 amino acids long. V was trimmed by 3 bases and J by 0 bases, leaving 12 bases between them. CDR3 sequence (DNA): TGTGCCAGCAGCGATCTTAAGACAGTGAACACTGAAGCTTTCTTT. This codes for CASSDLKTVNTEAFF.

This clone was detected a few times. The V call is TRBV7-2, the J call TRBJ1-5, with D unclear. Trimming took off 0 bases at V and 6 bases at J, with 18 bases between the two ends. CDR1 is SGHTA, CDR2 FQGNSA, per germline. The CDR3 runs 17 residues. CDR3 sequence reads: CASSLANSRSSGQPQHF. The CDR3 nucleotides read TGTGCCAGCAGCTTAGCTAACTCACGCTCCTCGGGTCAGCCCCAGCATTTT.